Presented here are 25 T cell receptor beta chains from one specimen sequenced in a study of memory CD4+ T cells and cytomegalovirus serostatus. The sort gate was single viable CD3+CD4+CD8-CD45RO+ cells for memory CD4+ T cells. Some clones are missing from TCRdb's copy, which holds only in-frame ones; the method was immunoSEQ multiplex PCR. Seen here are 45,000 to 60,000 clones, over 70% observed once, and the top ten hold roughly 2%. Sequencing input: memory CD4+ T cells from blood. The receptors originated from an adult in good health and CMV-seropositive.

V and J are TRBV7-8 and TRBJ1-4; perhaps TRBD1 as D (5 bases). V was clipped by 5 bases and J by 0 bases, with 13 bases between them. CDR1 and CDR2 (germline): SGHVS, FQNEAQ. The CDR3 covers 16 residues. The CDR3 loop reads CASSTGTAATNEKLFF. The CDR3 region has the DNA TGTGCCAGCAGCACCGGGACCGCCGCAACTAATGAAAAACTGTTTTTT.

This clone showed up just once. The V call is TRBV7-8, the J call TRBJ1-6, with D possibly matching TRBD1 (5 bases). Between the trimmed V and J ends, which lost 5 bases and 5 bases, there was a span of 16 bases. Germline CDR1 is SGHVS and CDR2 is FQNEAQ. CDR3 length: 16 amino acids. The DNA of the CDR3 is TGTGCCAGCAGCCCTGGGAACATGGGGGATAATTCACCCCTCCACTTT. This encodes CASSPGNMGDNSPLHF.

V usage is TRBV18 and J usage is TRBJ1-3; D is unresolved. This CDR3 is built from 14 residues. V was pared by 2 bases and J by 1 base, with 6 bases between. Germline CDR1 reads KGHSH; CDR2 reads LQKENI. This CDR3 is CASSPRSSGNTIYF. The CDR3 region has the DNA TGTGCCAGCTCACCAAGAAGTTCTGGAAACACCATATATTTT.

This chain uses TRBV19 with TRBJ2-2, with 8 bases fitting TRBD1. Looked up from germline, CDR1 is LNHDA and CDR2 is SQIVND (reference sequence). CDR3 length: 13 amino acids. V dropped 8 bases and J dropped 6; count of bases not matched to a gene: 5. The CDR3 DNA reads TGTGCCAGTTTTGCCAGGGGGCCCGGGGAGCTGTTTTTT. This translates into CASFARGPGELFF. Full variable domain (rest looked up from reference TRBV19 and TRBJ2-2): DGGITQSPKYLFRKEGQNVTLSCEQNLNHDAMYWYRQDPGQGLRLIYYSQIVNDFQKGDIAEGYSVSREKKESFPLTVTSAQKNPTAFYLCASFARGPGELFFGEGSRLTVL.

The chain links TRBV5-1 to TRBJ1-5; 7 positions match TRBD1. CDR3 length equals 15 residues. The V gene end was trimmed by 0 bases and the J gene end by 5 bases; junction bases not matched to a gene: 5. Germline V gene sequence: CDR1 SGHRS, CDR2 YFSETQ. The CDR3, as DNA: TGCGCCAGCAGCTTGGGACAGGGATATGATCAGCCCCAGCATTTT. Translated, it gives CASSLGQGYDQPQHF.

The chain carries TRBV2 and TRBJ1-4, with a weak D call TRBD1 (5 bases). Trimming cost V 6 bases and J 0 bases, with 8 bases left between them. Germline CDR1 SNHLY, CDR2 FYNNEI. This CDR3 region has 14 residues. CDR3 DNA sequence: TGTGCCAGCAGGGTAGGGGCAACTAATGAAAAACTGTTTTTT. Its translation: CASRVGATNEKLFF.

V is TRBV7-3 and J is TRBJ2-6; D is possibly TRBD1 or TRBD2 (5 bases each). The V gene lost 1 base and the J gene lost 0 bases, with 19 bases spanning the gap. CDR1 is SGHTA, CDR2 FQGTGA, per germline. The CDR3 is made up of 20 amino acids. In DNA, the CDR3 is TGTGCCAGCAGCTTAAACGGATGGGGGACGGATTACTCTGGGGCCAACGTCCTGACTTTC. This encodes CASSLNGWGTDYSGANVLTF.

The chain couples TRBV4-3 to TRBJ1-1; tentative D call: TRBD1 (6 bases). Trimming stripped 5 bases from V and 4 bases from J, with 20 bases between. The CDR3 loop spans 16 amino acids. Germline loops: CDR1 LGHNA, CDR2 YSLEER. CDR3 amino acids: CASSKGQPRAVTEAFF. Written as DNA, the CDR3 is TGCGCCAGCAGCAAAGGACAGCCCAGGGCCGTCACTGAAGCTTTCTTT.

This chain joins TRBV6-6 and TRBJ1-1, with 7 bases identical to TRBD1. CDR3 size: 15 residues. Unmatched junction bases numbered 9, after V lost 3 bases and J lost 5 bases. CDR1 MNHNY and CDR2 SVGAGI come from the germline V gene (reference sequence). CDR3 residues: CASSYEQGGGTEAFF. As DNA, the CDR3 is TGTGCCAGCAGTTATGAGCAAGGGGGCGGGACTGAAGCTTTCTTT.

The genes are TRBV9 and TRBJ2-7; TRBD1 matches at 8 bases. V lost 0 bases and J lost 7; bases outside the gene matches: 12. The CDR3 runs to 16 residues. Germline V gene sequence: CDR1 SGDLS, CDR2 YYNGEE. CDR3 in DNA: TGTGCCAGCAGCGTAGCGATCGGAGGACAGGGACATGAGCAGTACTTC. This sequence encodes CASSVAIGGQGHEQYF.

This chain links TRBV5-1 with TRBJ1-6, with TRBD1 matching over 7 bases. The CDR3 has 14 amino acids. Germline-derived CDR1 and CDR2 are SGHRS and YFSETQ. The junction had 3 bases not matched to a gene; V was cut back by 4 bases and J by 5 bases. This CDR3 reads CASSNDRDNSPLHF. The CDR3 DNA reads TGCGCCAGCAGCAACGACAGGGATAATTCACCCCTCCACTTT.

The rearrangement links TRBV6-1 to TRBJ2-7, with 9 positions matching TRBD1. This CDR3 contains 15 residues. V lost 4 bases to trimming and J lost 0 bases; unmatched junction nucleotides: 4. Germline CDR1 is MNHNS and CDR2 is SASEGT. The CDR3 loop is CASSGGQGLSYEQYF. The CDR3 DNA reads TGTGCCAGCAGTGGGGGACAGGGACTCTCCTACGAGCAGTACTTC.

V gene TRBV28 combines with J gene TRBJ1-5; D ambiguous. The CDR3 is made up of 14 amino acids. The V gene's germline CDR1 is MDHEN and CDR2 SYDVKM. V was trimmed by 5 bases and J by 1 base, leaving 9 bases between them. CDR3 DNA sequence: TGTGCCAGCAGTCCGTTCGAAAGCAATCAGCCCCAGCATTTT. It is translated as CASSPFESNQPQHF.

This clone was recorded only once. The CDR3 loop reads CASKTGQGAADTQYF. The CDR3 nucleotides read TGTGCCAGCAAGACTGGACAGGGGGCAGCAGATACGCAGTATTTT. V usage is TRBV28 and J usage is TRBJ2-3; 11 nucleotides agree with TRBD1. Per the germline V gene, CDR1 is MDHEN and CDR2 is SYDVKM. CDR3 length equals 15 residues. Trimming at V came to 7 bases and at J to 4 bases, leaving 7 bases not matched to a gene.

The chain has TRBV6-5 and TRBJ2-7; TRBD1 matches at 8 bases. V shed 6 bases, J shed 1 base, and the junction held 2 bases outside the gene matches. Germline-derived CDR1 and CDR2 are MNHEY and SVGAGI. The CDR3 spans 13 residues. The CDR3, as DNA: TGTGCCAGCAGCCGGACAGGGTCCTACGAGCAGTACTTC. This translates into CASSRTGSYEQYF.

The chain uses TRBV27 and TRBJ1-6; TRBD1 aligns across 7 bases. There are 16 residues in the CDR3. Trimming cost V 0 bases and J 4 bases; bases outside gene matches: 3. Germline loops: CDR1 MNHEY, CDR2 SMNVEV (reference sequence). DNA of the CDR3: TGTGCCAGCAGTTTATCGGCGGGACAGTATAATTCACCCCTCCACTTT. Amino acids: CASSLSAGQYNSPLHF.

In nucleotides, the CDR3 is TGTGCCAATAAACGGACTAGCGGGATTAGTACAGATACGCAGTATTTT. Translation gives CANKRTSGISTDTQYF. The genes are TRBV19 and TRBJ2-3; 12 positions match TRBD2. The V and J ends lost 10 bases and 3 bases, in that order; junction bases with no gene match: 11. Germline V gene data show CDR1 as LNHDA and CDR2 as SQIVND (reference sequence). The CDR3 has 16 residues.

V and J are TRBV30 and TRBJ1-1; D gene unclear. The germline CDR1 and CDR2 sequences are GTSNPN and SVGIG (reference sequence). The V gene lost 3 bases and the J gene lost 8 bases, with 13 bases spanning the gap. This CDR3 comprises 12 residues. CDR3 sequence reads: CAWRIKELEAFF. CDR3 nucleotides: TGTGCCTGGAGAATTAAAGAGCTCGAAGCTTTCTTT.

V gene TRBV18 combines with J gene TRBJ2-5; a possible D gene is TRBD2 (5 bases). This CDR3 is 13 amino acids long. Germline lookup yields CDR1 KGHSH and CDR2 LQKENI. The V end lost 2 bases, the J end lost 5 bases, and 9 bases lay between the germline ends. CDR3 DNA sequence: TGTGCCAGCTCACCAGGGGAGAGGGAGACCCAGTACTTC. This codes for CASSPGERETQYF.

The J gene is TRBJ2-5, the V gene TRBV5-1; 7 bases align to TRBD1. In germline, CDR1 is SGHRS, CDR2 YFSETQ. The V and J ends lost 0 bases and 1 base, in that order; junction bases with no gene match: 6. There are 16 residues in the CDR3. DNA of the CDR3: TGCGCCAGCAGCTTGGTTCAACAGGGGCCCCAAGAGACCCAGTACTTC. Translation: CASSLVQQGPQETQYF.

The chain recombines TRBV30 with TRBJ2-2; TRBD2 aligns across 8 bases. The CDR3 is made up of 15 amino acids. V shed 0 bases and J 7 bases; nucleotides not matched to a gene: 7. Germline CDR1 reads GTSNPN; CDR2 reads SVGIG (reference sequence). The CDR3 here is CAWSVVAGGLGELFF. In nucleotides, the CDR3 is TGTGCCTGGAGTGTAGTTGCGGGAGGTCTCGGGGAGCTGTTTTTT.

This clone was seen once. The CDR3 coding sequence is TGTGCCAGCTCTCAACCGGGACAGGCGATGAACACTGAAGCTTTCTTT. Protein: CASSQPGQAMNTEAFF. This chain links TRBV18 with TRBJ1-1; TRBD1 matches at 8 bases. J was trimmed by 0 bases and V by 6 bases; bases with no gene match: 9. The CDR3 totals 16 residues. Per the germline V gene, CDR1 is KGHSH and CDR2 is LQKENI. Based on the CDR3 plus reference TRBV18 and TRBJ1-1, the full variable domain is NAGVMQNPRHLVRRRGQEARLRCSPMKGHSHVYWYRQLPEEGLKFMVYLQKENIIDESGMPKERFSAEFPKEGPSILRIQQVVRGDSAAYFCASSQPGQAMNTEAFFGQGTRLTVV.

The CDR3 is CASSQSVGLAGGPPPGQFF. In DNA form, the CDR3 reads TGCGCCAGCAGCCAATCCGTGGGACTAGCGGGAGGACCCCCCCCAGGGCAGTTCTTC. This chain connects TRBV4-1 to TRBJ2-1, with TRBD2 matching over 15 bases. The CDR3 extends over 19 amino acids. V dropped 2 bases and J dropped 12; count of bases not matched to a gene: 17. The germline V gene has CDR1 MGHRA and CDR2 YSYEKL.

V and J are TRBV19 and TRBJ1-1; no firm D call. CDR3 size: 13 residues. V lost 5 bases, J lost 1 base, and 8 bases lay in between. CDR1 is LNHDA, CDR2 SQIVND, per germline (reference sequence). The CDR3 region is CASSFTENTEAFF. Written as DNA, the CDR3 is TGTGCCAGTAGTTTCACAGAGAACACTGAAGCTTTCTTT.

With regard to this clone: Other DNA sequences in the same sample also yield this CDR3. The chain is built from TRBV13 and TRBJ2-7; D is unclear. The CDR3 is made up of 12 amino acids. V was pared by 5 bases and J by 6 bases, with 11 bases between. Germline V gene lookup returns CDR1 PRHDT and CDR2 FYEKMQ (reference sequence). The CDR3 spells CASSLRPAEQYF. In nucleotides, the CDR3 is TGTGCCAGCAGCCTCCGCCCTGCCGAGCAGTACTTC.